The subject of this entry is one T cell receptor (beta chain). As yet, its antigen is unknown. A multiplex PCR was run with 60 Vbeta primers and 13 Jbeta primers. Some clones are missing from TCRdb's copy, which holds only in-frame ones; the method was immunoSEQ multiplex PCR. The profile shows 99,000 or so clones, about 83% of them singletons. This sample was taken from a study of cytomegalovirus exposure and HLA in healthy donors. Study-wide results and limits: Overall, roughly 170 TCR beta chains were annotated as cytomegalovirus-associated.

CDR1 is MNHEY, CDR2 SVGAGI, per germline. Trimming pared 2 bases from V and 1 base from J, leaving 14 bases between. CDR3 length: 16 residues. The source is a man aged 18-30 years in good health and CMV-seronegative. Sequenced sample: PBMCs. This chain connects TRBV6-5 to TRBJ1-1; tentative D call: TRBD1 (5 bases). DNA for the CDR3: TGTGCCAGCAGTTACGGGGAGGGGAGGGGGAACACTGAAGCTTTCTTT. Translation: CASSYGEGRGNTEAFF.